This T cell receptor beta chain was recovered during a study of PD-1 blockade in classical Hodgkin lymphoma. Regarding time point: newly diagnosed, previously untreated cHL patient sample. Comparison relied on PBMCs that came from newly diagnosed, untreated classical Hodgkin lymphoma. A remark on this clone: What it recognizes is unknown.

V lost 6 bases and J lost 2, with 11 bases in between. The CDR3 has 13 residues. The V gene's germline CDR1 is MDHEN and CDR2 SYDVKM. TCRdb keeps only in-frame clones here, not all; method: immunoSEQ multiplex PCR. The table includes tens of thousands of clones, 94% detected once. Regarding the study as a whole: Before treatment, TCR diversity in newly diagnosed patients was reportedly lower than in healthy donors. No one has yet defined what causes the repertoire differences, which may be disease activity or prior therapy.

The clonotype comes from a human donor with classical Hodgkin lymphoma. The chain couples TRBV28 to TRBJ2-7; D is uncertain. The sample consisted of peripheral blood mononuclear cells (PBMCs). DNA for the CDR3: TGTGCCAGCAGCCCCCGCAATGCCTACGAGCAGTACTTC. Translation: CASSPRNAYEQYF.